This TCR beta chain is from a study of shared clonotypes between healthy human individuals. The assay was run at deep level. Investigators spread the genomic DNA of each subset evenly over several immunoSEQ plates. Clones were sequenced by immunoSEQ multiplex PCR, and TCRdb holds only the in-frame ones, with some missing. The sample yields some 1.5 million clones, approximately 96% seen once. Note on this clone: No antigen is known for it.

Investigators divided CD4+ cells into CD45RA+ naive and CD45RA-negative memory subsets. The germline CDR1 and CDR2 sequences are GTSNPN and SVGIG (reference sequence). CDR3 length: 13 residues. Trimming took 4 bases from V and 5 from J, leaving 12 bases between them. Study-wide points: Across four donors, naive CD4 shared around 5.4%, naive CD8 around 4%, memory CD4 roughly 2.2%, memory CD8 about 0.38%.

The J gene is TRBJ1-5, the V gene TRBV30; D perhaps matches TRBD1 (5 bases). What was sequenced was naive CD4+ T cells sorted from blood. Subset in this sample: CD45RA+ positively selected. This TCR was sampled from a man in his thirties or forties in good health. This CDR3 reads CAWNRGGDQPQHF. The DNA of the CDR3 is TGTGCCTGGAATCGTGGAGGGGATCAGCCCCAGCATTTT.